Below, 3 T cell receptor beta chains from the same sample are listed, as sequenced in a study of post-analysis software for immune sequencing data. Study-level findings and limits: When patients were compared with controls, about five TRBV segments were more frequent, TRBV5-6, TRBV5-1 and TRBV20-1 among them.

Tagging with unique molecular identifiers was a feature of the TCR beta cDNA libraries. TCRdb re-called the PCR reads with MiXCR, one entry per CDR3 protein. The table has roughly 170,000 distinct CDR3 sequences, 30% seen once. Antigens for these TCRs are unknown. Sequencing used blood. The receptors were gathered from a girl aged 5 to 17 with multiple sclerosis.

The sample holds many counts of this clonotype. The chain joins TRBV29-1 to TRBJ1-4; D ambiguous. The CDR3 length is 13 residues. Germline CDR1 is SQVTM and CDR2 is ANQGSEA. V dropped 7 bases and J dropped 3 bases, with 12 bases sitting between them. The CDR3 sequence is CSASPGPNEKLFF. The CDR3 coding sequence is TGCAGCGCCTCTCCGGGCCCTAATGAAAAACTGTTTTTT.

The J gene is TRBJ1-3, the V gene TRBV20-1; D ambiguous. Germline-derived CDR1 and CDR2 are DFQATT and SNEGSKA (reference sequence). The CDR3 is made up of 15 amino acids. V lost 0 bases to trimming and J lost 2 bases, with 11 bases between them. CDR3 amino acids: CSARDGTDAGNTIYF. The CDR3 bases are TGCAGTGCTAGAGATGGAACCGACGCTGGAAACACCATATATTTT.

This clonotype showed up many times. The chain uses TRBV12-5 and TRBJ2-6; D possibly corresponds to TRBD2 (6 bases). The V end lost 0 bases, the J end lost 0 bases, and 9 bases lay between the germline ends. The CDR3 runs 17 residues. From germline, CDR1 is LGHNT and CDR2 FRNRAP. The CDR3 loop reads CASGLVLAVSGANVLTF. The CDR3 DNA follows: TGTGCTAGTGGTTTGGTTTTAGCGGTCTCTGGGGCCAACGTCCTGACTTTC.